This T cell receptor beta chain was captured by sequencing in a study of OX40 agonist ivuxolimab in advanced cancers. In terms of the full investigation: Ivuxolimab was an agonistic, fully human IgG2 monoclonal antibody directed against OX40 (CD134), a costimulatory receptor. The paper reports the monotherapy dose-escalation portion (N of about 51 patients) of the phase I ivuxolimab trial. Peripheral TCRbeta sequencing was intended to test whether TCR sequence diversity was altered and clonal T-cell expansion was caused by ivuxolimab. Of the 52 patients in dose escalation, around 19 had hepatocellular carcinoma, about 15 had melanoma, 9 had renal cell carcinoma and 9 had head and neck cancer. Patients were allowed to have had prior anti-PD-1, anti-PD-L1 or anti-CTLA-4 therapy, and approximately 37% of the dose-escalation patients had been treated with checkpoint inhibitors. In the dose-escalation cohort, approximately 83% of patients were male, and the mean age was 60 years with a range of 23 to 79. Intravenous ivuxolimab was administered to patients every 2 weeks at six dose levels: 0.01, 0.1, 0.3, 1.5, 3 and 10 mg/kg. Partial responses occurred in three dose-escalation patients, of whom one had hepatocellular carcinoma and two had cutaneous melanoma. General conclusions and limits of the study: At doses of 0.1 to 3.0 mg/kg, clonal expansion of both CD4+ and CD8+ T cells in blood was seen between baseline and week 6. After ivuxolimab, more expanded clones were found on average in CD8+ T cells than in CD4+ T cells. In the 0.1-3.0 mg/kg groups, partial responders were among the patients with the lowest normalized peripheral clonal expansion, particularly in CD8+ T cells. Antigen specificity was not determined for the clonally expanded peripheral T cells. Low levels of normalized T-cell clonal expansion were also seen in some patients who did not respond.

The trial excluded patients who had a history of autoimmune disease or who were on systemic immunosuppression. Peripheral blood for TCR sequencing was collected from all dose cohorts at baseline, on cycle 4 day 1, and on cycle 7 day 1. The samples were drawn from a first-in-human, open-label, multicenter phase I dose-escalation trial of ivuxolimab. Adults with locally advanced or metastatic head and neck squamous cell, hepatocellular, melanoma or renal cell carcinoma were enrolled in the trial. Before TCR sequencing, CD4+ T cells and CD8+ T cells from peripheral blood were sorted into separate populations. Note on this clone: This clone's antigen is unknown. Within one base of it there is no much larger clone, and no base qualities were kept.

To sequence the TCRbeta CDR3 region, genomic DNA was isolated from the sorted cells. The immunoSEQ Assay was used for sequencing of TCRbeta CDR3 regions. TCRdb retrieved this table from immuneACCESS and kept in-frame rearrangements only. Not all clones are present; in checked studies, unresolved V genes account for under half, and no reason is known for the remainder. This sample comprises some 24,000 clones, more than 75% of them detected only once. The ten largest clones take up more than 1.3% of the sample. The germline V gene sets CDR1 to MNHEY and CDR2 to SVGAGI. V is pared back by 0 bases and J by 7 bases, with 7 bases lying between the germline termini. Inclusive of the bounding cysteine and phenylalanine, the CDR3 is 13 residues long. The kept DNA is CDR3 alone, 39 bases in frame from the first base.

The TCR comes from an adult with an advanced solid tumor such as melanoma, head and neck, liver or kidney cancer. The V and J segments used are TRBV6-5 and TRBJ1-5; the D gene cannot be resolved reliably. The sample in question was CD4+ or CD8+ T cells sorted from blood, obtained in a trial of the OX40 agonist ivuxolimab. The nucleotide sequence is given as TGTGCCAGCAGTTACTCCCGGGGACAGCCCCAGCATTTT. This translates into CASSYSRGQPQHF.